This T cell receptor beta chain was recorded in a study of T cell clonality in common variable immunodeficiency. Germline CDR1 is SGHDN and CDR2 is FVKESK. This CDR3 contains 16 residues. Trimming took off 0 bases at V and 0 bases at J, with 10 bases between the two ends. This clone occurred many times. The target antigen is unknown. The read gets to within 3 residues of the CDR3 end, and the germline J gene fills in the rest. The data were produced by immunoSEQ multiplex PCR, yet TCRdb's version contains in-frame clones alone and is incomplete. The sample holds roughly 38,000 clones, and no clone turns up only once. The study's findings and limits: CVID subjects had higher TCRbeta clonality than healthy controls, most marked in about a third.

The sequence derives from a person aged 18-69 years in good health. The chain recombines TRBV14 with TRBJ2-3; D is undetermined. Source material: peripheral blood mononuclear cells. This chain's CDR3 is CASSQDWLISTDTQYF. The part of the CDR3 DNA that was read is TGTGCCAGCAGCCAAGATTGGCTCATTAGCACAGATACG.